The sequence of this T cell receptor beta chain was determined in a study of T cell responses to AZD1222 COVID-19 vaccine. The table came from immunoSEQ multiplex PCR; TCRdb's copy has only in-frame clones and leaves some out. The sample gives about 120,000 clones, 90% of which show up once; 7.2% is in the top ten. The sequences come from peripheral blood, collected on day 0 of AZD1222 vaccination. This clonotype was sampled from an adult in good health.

The CDR3 sequence is CASSQVGVSNYGYTF. As DNA, the CDR3 is TGCGCCAGCAGCCAAGTGGGGGTCAGTAACTATGGCTACACCTTC. The rearrangement uses TRBV4-1 and TRBJ1-2; tentative D call: TRBD1 (5 bases). Germline V gene sequence: CDR1 MGHRA, CDR2 YSYEKL. V lost 1 base to trimming and J lost 1 base, with 10 bases between them. The CDR3 is 15 residues long.